This T cell receptor beta chain was identified during a study of OX40 agonist ivuxolimab in advanced cancers. The V end was cut by 0 bases, the J end by 0 bases, with 11 bases between. This CDR3 spans 16 amino acids. The germline gives CDR1 SGHRS, CDR2 YFSETQ. Whole-study results and caveats: On average, a greater number of expanded clones characterised CD8+ T cells relative to CD4+.

For this clone: Its specificity is not known.

Assay: immunoSEQ multiplex PCR; the TCRdb copy retains only in-frame clones and omits some. Of 74,000 or so clones listed, around 91% are singletons. The source material was CD4+ or CD8+ T cells sorted from blood, sampled in a trial of the OX40 agonist ivuxolimab. J is TRBJ2-3 and V is TRBV5-1; D is uncertain. The sequence was collected from an adult with an advanced solid tumor such as melanoma, head and neck, liver or kidney cancer. As DNA, the CDR3 is TGCGCCAGCAGCTTGGGAGGAGCGCCTAGCACAGATACGCAGTATTTT. This encodes CASSLGGAPSTDTQYF.